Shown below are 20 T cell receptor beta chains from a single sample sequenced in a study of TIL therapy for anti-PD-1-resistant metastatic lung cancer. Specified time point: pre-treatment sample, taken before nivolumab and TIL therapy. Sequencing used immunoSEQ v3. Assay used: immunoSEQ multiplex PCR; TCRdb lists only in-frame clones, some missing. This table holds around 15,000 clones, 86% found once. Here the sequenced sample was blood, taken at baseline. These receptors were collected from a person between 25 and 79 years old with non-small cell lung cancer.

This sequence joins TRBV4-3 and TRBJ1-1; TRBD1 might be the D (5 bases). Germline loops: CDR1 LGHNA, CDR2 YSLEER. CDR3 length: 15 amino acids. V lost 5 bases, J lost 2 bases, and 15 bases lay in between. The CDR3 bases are TGCGCCAGCAGCTTAGCCTGGGGGGGTAACACTGAAGCTTTCTTT. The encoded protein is CASSLAWGGNTEAFF.

The CDR3 DNA reads TGTGCCAGCAAGGGGGCCAAAAACATTCAGTACTTC. Translation gives CASKGAKNIQYF. V is TRBV6-5 and J is TRBJ2-4; D is perhaps TRBD1 (5 bases). This CDR3 spans 12 amino acids. Per the germline V gene, CDR1 is MNHEY and CDR2 is SVGAGI. V gave up 7 bases and J gave up 1 base, with 5 bases separating them.

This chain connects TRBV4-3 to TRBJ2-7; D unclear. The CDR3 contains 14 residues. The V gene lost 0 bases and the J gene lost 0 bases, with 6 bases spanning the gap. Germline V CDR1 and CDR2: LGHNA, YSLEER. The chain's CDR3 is CASSQEYSSYEQYF. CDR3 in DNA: TGCGCCAGCAGCCAAGAGTACAGCTCCTACGAGCAGTACTTC.

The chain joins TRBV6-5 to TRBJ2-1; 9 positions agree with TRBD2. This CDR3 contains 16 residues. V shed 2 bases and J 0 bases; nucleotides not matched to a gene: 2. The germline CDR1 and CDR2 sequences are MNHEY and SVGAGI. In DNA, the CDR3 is TGTGCCAGCAGTTACAGACTAGCGGACTCCTACAATGAGCAGTTCTTC. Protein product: CASSYRLADSYNEQFF.

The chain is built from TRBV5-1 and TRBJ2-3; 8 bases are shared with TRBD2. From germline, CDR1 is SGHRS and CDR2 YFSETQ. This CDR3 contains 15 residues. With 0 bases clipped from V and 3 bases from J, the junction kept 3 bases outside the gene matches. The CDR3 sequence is CASSLARGGTDTQYF. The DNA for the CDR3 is TGCGCCAGCAGCTTGGCCCGGGGGGGAACAGATACGCAGTATTTT.

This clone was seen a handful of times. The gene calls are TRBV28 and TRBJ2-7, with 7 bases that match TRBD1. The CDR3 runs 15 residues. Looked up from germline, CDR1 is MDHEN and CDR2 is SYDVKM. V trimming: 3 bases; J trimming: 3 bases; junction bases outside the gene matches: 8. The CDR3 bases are TGTGCCAGCAGTTTCAAAGGGGGCCAGGTCTACGAGCAGTACTTC. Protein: CASSFKGGQVYEQYF.

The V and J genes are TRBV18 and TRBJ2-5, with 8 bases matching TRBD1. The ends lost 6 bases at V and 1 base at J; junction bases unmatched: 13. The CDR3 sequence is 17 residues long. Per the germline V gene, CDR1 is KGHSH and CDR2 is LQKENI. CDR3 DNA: TGTGCCAGCTCCCGATCCCAGGGGGCCCTGCTCCAAGAGACCCAGTACTTC. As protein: CASSRSQGALLQETQYF.

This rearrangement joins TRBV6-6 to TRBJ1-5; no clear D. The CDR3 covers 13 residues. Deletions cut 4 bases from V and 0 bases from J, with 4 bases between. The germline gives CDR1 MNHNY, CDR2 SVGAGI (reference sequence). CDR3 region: CASSLGSNQPQHF. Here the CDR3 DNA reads TGTGCCAGCAGTTTGGGTAGCAATCAGCCCCAGCATTTT.

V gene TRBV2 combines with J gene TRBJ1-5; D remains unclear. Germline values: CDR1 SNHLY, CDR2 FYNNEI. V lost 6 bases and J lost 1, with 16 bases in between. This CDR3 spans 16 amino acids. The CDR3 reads CASSRHRSNSNQPQHF. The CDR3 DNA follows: TGTGCCAGCAGCCGCCACCGTTCTAACAGCAATCAGCCCCAGCATTTT. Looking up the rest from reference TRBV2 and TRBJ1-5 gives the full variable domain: EPEVTQTPSHQVTQMGQEVILRCVPISNHLYFYWYRQILGQKVEFLVSFYNNEISEKSEIFDDQFSVERPDGSNFTLKIRSTKLEDSAMYFCASSRHRSNSNQPQHFGDGTRLSIL.

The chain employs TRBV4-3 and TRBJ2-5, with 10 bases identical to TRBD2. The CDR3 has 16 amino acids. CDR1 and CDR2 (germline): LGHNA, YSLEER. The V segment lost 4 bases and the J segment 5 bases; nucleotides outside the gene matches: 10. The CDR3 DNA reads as TGCGCCAGCAGCCCAGGGAGGACTAGCGGCTGGGAGACCCAGTACTTC. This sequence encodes CASSPGRTSGWETQYF.

The CDR3 region is CASRTGLGHSGANVLTF. The DNA of the CDR3 is TGTGCCAGCAGGACAGGGTTGGGGCACTCTGGGGCCAACGTCCTGACTTTC. The genes are TRBV5-4 and TRBJ2-6; 7 bases are shared with TRBD1. CDR1 SGHNT and CDR2 YYREEE come from the germline V gene (reference sequence). V was clipped by 5 bases and J by 0 bases; unmatched bases: 8. The CDR3 contains 17 residues.

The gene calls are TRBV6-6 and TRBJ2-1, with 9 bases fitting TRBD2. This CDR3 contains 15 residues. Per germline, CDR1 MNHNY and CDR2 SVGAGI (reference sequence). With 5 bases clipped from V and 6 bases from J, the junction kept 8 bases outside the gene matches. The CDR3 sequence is CASSRGGADVNEQFF. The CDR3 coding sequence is TGTGCCAGCAGTCGCGGGGGGGCTGACGTCAATGAGCAGTTCTTC.

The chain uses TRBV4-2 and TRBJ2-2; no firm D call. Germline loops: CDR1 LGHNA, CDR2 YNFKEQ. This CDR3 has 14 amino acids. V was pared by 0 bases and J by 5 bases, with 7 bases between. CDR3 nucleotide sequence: TGTGCCAGCAGCCAAGATATGAGGACCGGGGAGCTGTTTTTT. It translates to CASSQDMRTGELFF.

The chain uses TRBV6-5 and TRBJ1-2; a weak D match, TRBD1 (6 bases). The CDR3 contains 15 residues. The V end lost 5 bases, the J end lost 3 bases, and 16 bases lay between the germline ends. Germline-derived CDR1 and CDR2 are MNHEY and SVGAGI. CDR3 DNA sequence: TGTGCCAGCAGTAATCACAGGGCCCTTTACTATGGCTACACCTTC. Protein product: CASSNHRALYYGYTF.

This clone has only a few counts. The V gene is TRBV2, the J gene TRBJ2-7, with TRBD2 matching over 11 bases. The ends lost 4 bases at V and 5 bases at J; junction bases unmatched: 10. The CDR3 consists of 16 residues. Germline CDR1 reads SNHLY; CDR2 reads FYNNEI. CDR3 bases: TGTGCCAGCAGTGTAGGTGATAGCGGGGGGGCGGACGAGCAGTACTTC. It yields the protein CASSVGDSGGADEQYF.

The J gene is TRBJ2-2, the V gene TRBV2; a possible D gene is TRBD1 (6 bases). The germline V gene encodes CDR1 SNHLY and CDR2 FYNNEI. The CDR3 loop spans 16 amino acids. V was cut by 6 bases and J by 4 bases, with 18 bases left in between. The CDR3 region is CASRDTAGELTGELFF. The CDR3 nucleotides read TGTGCCAGCAGGGACACGGCAGGGGAACTCACCGGGGAGCTGTTTTTT.

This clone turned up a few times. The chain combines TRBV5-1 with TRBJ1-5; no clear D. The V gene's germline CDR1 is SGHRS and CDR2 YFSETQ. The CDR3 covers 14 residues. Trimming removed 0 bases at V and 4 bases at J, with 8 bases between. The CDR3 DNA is TGCGCCAGCAGCTTGGGGGCAGCTAATCAGCCCCAGCATTTT. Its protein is CASSLGAANQPQHF.

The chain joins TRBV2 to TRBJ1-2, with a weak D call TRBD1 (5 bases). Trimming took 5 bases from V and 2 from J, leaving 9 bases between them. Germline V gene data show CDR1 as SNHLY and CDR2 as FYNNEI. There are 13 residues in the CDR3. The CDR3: CASSIDSNYGYTF. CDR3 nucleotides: TGTGCCAGCAGTATAGACAGCAACTATGGCTACACCTTC.

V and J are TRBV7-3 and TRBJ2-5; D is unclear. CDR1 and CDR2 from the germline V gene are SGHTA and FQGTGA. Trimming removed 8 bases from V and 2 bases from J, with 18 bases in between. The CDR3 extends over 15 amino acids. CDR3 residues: CASGSSGSPQETQYF. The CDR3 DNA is TGTGCCAGCGGATCCTCTGGGTCACCTCAAGAGACCCAGTACTTC.

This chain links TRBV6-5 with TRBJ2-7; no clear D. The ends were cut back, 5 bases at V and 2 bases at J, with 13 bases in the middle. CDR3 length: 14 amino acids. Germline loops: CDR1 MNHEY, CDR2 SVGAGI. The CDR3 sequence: CASSLDKAPYEQYF. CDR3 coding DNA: TGTGCCAGCAGTCTTGACAAAGCCCCCTACGAGCAGTACTTC.